This T cell receptor (beta chain) is from a study of T cells in Graves' hyperthyroidism and ophthalmopathy. Study outcomes and limitations: From stable hyperthyroidism, ophthalmopathy was separated by a 13 V-J model.

Authors of the study amplified TCR beta CDR3 regions from RNA transcripts. The HTBI set primed first-round TCR CDR3 RT-PCR. Via MiXCR, TCRdb re-called the multiplex PCR reads, giving one row per CDR3 protein. The sample has roughly 710,000 distinct CDR3 sequences; around 40% are singletons. Patients aged 18 to 65 had newly diagnosed hyperthyroidism lasting under 2 months. Criteria for exclusion of patients were uncontrolled infection, other autoimmune disease, pregnancy or lactation. Fresh peripheral blood, about 9.9 ml, yielded the PBMCs. Germline assignment: CDR1 SGHTA and CDR2 FQGNSA. J lost 7 bases, V lost 6 bases, and 13 bases had no gene match. The CDR3 covers 16 residues. Concerning this clonotype: The antigen is not known.

The sequence was obtained from a woman in her thirties or forties with Graves' hyperthyroidism. The sample was blood. The genes are TRBV7-2 and TRBJ2-7; TRBD1 matches 12 bases. The CDR3 nucleotides are TGTGCCAGCAGTTTATCGTTCTCGGGACAGGGGGCAGAGCAGTACTTC. It encodes CASSLSFSGQGAEQYF.